The 13 T cell receptor beta chains in this list originate from one sample, sequenced in a study of OX40 agonist ivuxolimab in advanced cancers. The table came from immunoSEQ multiplex PCR; TCRdb's copy has only in-frame clones and leaves some out. The sample has fewer than 80,000 clones, roughly nine tenths seen once. This sample comprised CD4+ or CD8+ T cells sorted from blood, obtained in a trial of the OX40 agonist ivuxolimab. Receptors originate from an adult with an advanced solid tumor such as melanoma, head and neck, liver or kidney cancer.

This clone has more than one count but fewer than ten. This sequence joins TRBV7-9 and TRBJ1-5; unclear D gene. This CDR3 is built from 14 residues. Trimming cost V 5 bases and J 5 bases, with 13 bases left between them. In germline, CDR1 is SEHNR, CDR2 FQNEAQ (reference sequence). The CDR3 here is CASSQAGYHQPQHF. The CDR3 DNA reads TGTGCCAGCAGCCAGGCGGGGTATCATCAGCCCCAGCATTTT.

The chain is built from TRBV27 and TRBJ2-1, with TRBD2 matching 10 bases. The CDR3 loop spans 18 amino acids. Germline loops: CDR1 MNHEY, CDR2 SMNVEV (reference sequence). With 5 bases clipped from V and 4 bases from J, the junction kept 14 bases outside the gene matches. The CDR3 protein is CASSRPGLAANGYNEQFF. CDR3 nucleotides: TGTGCCAGCAGTCGCCCCGGACTAGCGGCAAACGGGTACAATGAGCAGTTCTTC.

CDR3 amino acids: CASSLAGAGEQYF. CDR3 nucleotide sequence: TGTGCCAGCTCTTTGGCAGGCGCTGGCGAGCAGTACTTC. The chain employs TRBV7-3 and TRBJ2-7, with D hard to call. V dropped 8 bases and J dropped 6 bases, with 17 bases sitting between them. CDR1 is SGHTA, CDR2 FQGTGA, per germline. The length of the CDR3 is 13 residues.

The CDR3 here is CSAYRRVNTEAFF. The CDR3 bases are TGCAGCGCCTACAGGCGAGTCAACACTGAAGCTTTCTTT. V gene TRBV29-1 combines with J gene TRBJ1-1; perhaps TRBD1 as D (5 bases). The CDR3 is made up of 13 amino acids. The germline V gene has CDR1 SQVTM and CDR2 ANQGSEA. With 7 bases removed from V and 2 bases from J, the gap between germline ends came to 14 bases.

V and J are TRBV7-8 and TRBJ2-1; D is unclear. CDR1 and CDR2 (germline): SGHVS, FQNEAQ. V was shortened by 5 bases and J by 5 bases, with 19 bases between the two germline ends. The CDR3 length is 16 residues. The chain's CDR3 is CASSKPQIGRDNEQFF. In nucleotides, the CDR3 is TGTGCCAGCAGCAAACCACAGATTGGTCGGGACAATGAGCAGTTCTTC.

The CDR3 DNA is TGTGCCTGGAGTGAAGTTGGGCGAGGGGCCAACGTCCTGACTTTC. Amino acids: CAWSEVGRGANVLTF. The chain employs TRBV30 and TRBJ2-6; D is ambiguous. Germline CDR1 GTSNPN, CDR2 SVGIG (reference sequence). The V and J ends lost 1 base and 4 bases respectively, with 11 bases between them. The CDR3 runs to 15 residues.

This clone was seen only once. V usage is TRBV30 and J usage is TRBJ1-5; unclear D gene. CDR3 length: 15 residues. Germline V gene lookup returns CDR1 GTSNPN and CDR2 SVGIG (reference sequence). V was cut by 2 bases and J by 5 bases, with 16 bases left in between. For the CDR3, the DNA is TGTGCCTGGAGTCCCCGTAAGGGCAGCCATCAGCCCCAGCATTTT. As protein: CAWSPRKGSHQPQHF.

J is TRBJ2-7 and V is TRBV6-6; D is tentatively TRBD1 or TRBD2 (5 bases each). The germline V gene encodes CDR1 MNHNY and CDR2 SVGAGI (reference sequence). The V gene lost 8 bases and the J gene lost 4 bases, with 18 bases spanning the gap. There are 14 residues in the CDR3. The CDR3 reads CASSGDLGVYEQYF. The CDR3 nucleotides read TGTGCCAGCTCCGGGGACCTGGGTGTATACGAGCAGTACTTC.

This chain joins TRBV2 and TRBJ2-5, with 7 bases identical to TRBD1. Germline CDR1 SNHLY, CDR2 FYNNEI. The CDR3 length is 15 residues. J was trimmed by 3 bases and V by 7 bases; bases with no gene match: 11. The CDR3 here is CASTFRDRGEETQYF. CDR3 DNA: TGTGCCAGCACCTTCCGGGACAGAGGGGAAGAGACCCAGTACTTC.

The rearrangement joins TRBV5-4 to TRBJ2-3; the D gene is possibly TRBD2 (5 bases). Trimming left V 0 bases short and J 5 bases short, with 7 bases between. CDR3 length: 13 amino acids. Per the germline V gene, CDR1 is SGHNT and CDR2 is YYREEE (reference sequence). In DNA form, the CDR3 reads TGTGCCAGCAGCTTGGCCGCGGGAGATACGCAGTATTTT. Protein sequence: CASSLAAGDTQYF.

The gene calls are TRBV6-1 and TRBJ2-7; perhaps TRBD1 as D (6 bases). Trimming pared 5 bases from V and 2 bases from J, leaving 10 bases between. CDR3 length: 13 residues. Germline V CDR1 and CDR2: MNHNS, SASEGT. The CDR3 loop reads CASSTTGTYEQYF. The CDR3 DNA reads as TGTGCCAGCAGTACGACAGGCACCTACGAGCAGTACTTC.

The chain couples TRBV9 to TRBJ2-7, with TRBD1 as a possible D gene (5 bases). CDR3 length: 14 amino acids. V shed 0 bases and J shed 6 bases, with 13 bases lying between them. Germline V lookup: CDR1 SGDLS, CDR2 YYNGEE. The CDR3 coding sequence is TGTGCCAGCAGCGTAGCAGGGCTTGGATTCGAGCAGTACTTC. Translation gives CASSVAGLGFEQYF.

The genes are TRBV11-2 and TRBJ1-1; TRBD1 is a possible D gene (5 bases). The CDR3 loop spans 17 amino acids. Germline CDR1 is SGHAT and CDR2 is FQNNGV. Trimming left V 0 bases short and J 5 bases short, with 19 bases between. The CDR3 sequence is CASSLDSRGGEGTEAFF. The CDR3 bases are TGTGCCAGCAGCTTAGATAGCCGTGGCGGCGAGGGGACTGAAGCTTTCTTT.